This T cell receptor (beta chain) was recovered during a study of blood T cell repertoires in COVID-19. All enrollees were roughly 18 to 90 years old and from roughly 26 US areas. Recovery meant two consecutive negative NP/OP PCR tests, professional clearance, or resolved symptoms. Under the authors' procedure: How many nucleated cells were present was estimated from reference gene primer amplification. Profiling relied on immunoSEQ multiplex PCR, and the TCRdb table lists in-frame clones only, not all of them. That table gives V, J and clone size, and the DNA gave D and trimming. The repertoire holds 300,000 to 350,000 clones, roughly 91% seen once, with more than 9% in the top ten. There are 13 residues in the CDR3. Trimming cost V 3 bases and J 6 bases; bases outside gene matches: 4. Germline lookup yields CDR1 KGHSH and CDR2 LQKENI.

The rearrangement links TRBV18 to TRBJ1-2; 7 nucleotides agree with TRBD1. The sequenced material came from PBMCs or T cells enriched from blood (not recorded which). The TCR originated in a woman aged 25 to 39 who had recovered from COVID-19. The CDR3 reads CASSPGQRHGYTF. DNA of the CDR3: TGTGCCAGCTCACCGGGACAGAGGCATGGCTACACCTTC. Full variable domain (missing parts from reference TRBV18 and TRBJ1-2): NAGVMQNPRHLVRRRGQEARLRCSPMKGHSHVYWYRQLPEEGLKFMVYLQKENIIDESGMPKERFSAEFPKEGPSILRIQQVVRGDSAAYFCASSPGQRHGYTFGSGTRLTVV.